The 2 T cell receptor beta chains given below trace back to one sample, sequenced in a study of blood T cell repertoires in COVID-19. Sequencing was performed with immunoSEQ multiplex PCR; in TCRdb, only in-frame clones are kept and a portion is missing. The table records tens of thousands of clones, 84% of them present only once. The specimen sequenced was peripheral blood. The origin of the receptors is an elderly woman with acute or convalescent COVID-19.

The chain has TRBV14 and TRBJ1-5, with D hard to call. CDR1 is SGHDN, CDR2 FVKESK, per germline. V was shortened by 0 bases and J by 4 bases, with 19 bases between the two germline ends. This CDR3 is 18 amino acids long. CDR3 bases: TGTGCCAGCAGCCAAGATCATCACCGGGGATGGAGGAATCAGCCCCAGCATTTT. Amino acid sequence: CASSQDHHRGWRNQPQHF.

The table lists this clone with a count of one. CDR3 DNA: TGTGCCACCAGTAGCGGACAGGGAGATTATAACATTCAGTACTTC. Its translation: CATSSGQGDYNIQYF. The rearrangement joins TRBV24-1 to TRBJ2-4, with TRBD1 matching over 8 bases. From germline, CDR1 is KGHDR and CDR2 SFDVKD. The CDR3 is made up of 15 amino acids. V lost 6 bases and J lost 7; bases outside the gene matches: 10.